Listed here is a single T cell receptor (beta chain). Antigen unknown. The germline V and J ends were trimmed by 5 bases and 9 bases, with 14 bases remaining between them. The germline V gene has CDR1 SGHTA and CDR2 FQGNSA. This CDR3 is built from 13 residues. This specimen belongs to a study of shared clonotypes between healthy human individuals. Study outcomes and limitations: Naive subsets typically showed greater estimated richness than memory subsets. Approximately 5.3% was the fraction of naive CD4 clonotypes found shared across a handful of donors.

The table came from immunoSEQ multiplex PCR; TCRdb's copy has only in-frame clones and leaves some out. The profile shows about 1.5 million clones, 95% to 99% of them singletons. Researchers partitioned CD4+ cells into CD45RA+ naive and CD45RA-negative memory subsets. The sample consisted of naive CD4+ T cells sorted from blood. Subset indicated: CD45RA+ positively selected. This receptor was identified in a man aged 25-45 years in good health. The chain is built from TRBV7-2 and TRBJ2-1; D may match TRBD1 or TRBD2 (7 bases each). This CDR3 reads CASSHTGEGEQFF. The CDR3 nucleotides read TGTGCCAGCAGCCATACAGGGGAGGGTGAGCAGTTCTTC.